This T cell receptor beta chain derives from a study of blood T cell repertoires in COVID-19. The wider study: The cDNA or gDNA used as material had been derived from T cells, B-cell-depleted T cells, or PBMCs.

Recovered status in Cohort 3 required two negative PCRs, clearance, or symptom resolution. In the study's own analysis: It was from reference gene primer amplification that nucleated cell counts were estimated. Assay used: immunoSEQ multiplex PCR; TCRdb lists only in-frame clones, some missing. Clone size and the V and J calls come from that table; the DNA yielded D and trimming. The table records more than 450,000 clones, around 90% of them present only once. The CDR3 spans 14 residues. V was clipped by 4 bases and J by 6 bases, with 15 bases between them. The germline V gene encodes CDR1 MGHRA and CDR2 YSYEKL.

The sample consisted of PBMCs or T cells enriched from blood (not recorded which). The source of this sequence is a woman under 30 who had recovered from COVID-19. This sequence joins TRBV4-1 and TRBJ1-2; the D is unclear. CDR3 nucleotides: TGCGCCAGCAGCCCTCCCGGGAGGCGTGATGGCTACACCTTC. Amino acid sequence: CASSPPGRRDGYTF.